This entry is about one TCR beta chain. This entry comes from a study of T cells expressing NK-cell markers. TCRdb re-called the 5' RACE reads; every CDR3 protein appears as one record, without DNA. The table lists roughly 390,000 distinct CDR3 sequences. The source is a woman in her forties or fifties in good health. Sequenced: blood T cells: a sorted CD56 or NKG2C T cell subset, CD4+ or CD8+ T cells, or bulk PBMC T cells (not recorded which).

Here the CDR3 reads CASSVSGSPDSDEQFF. The V gene is TRBV9, the J gene TRBJ2-1; TCRdb selects TRBD2, and the lack of DNA leaves this call unchecked. The V gene's germline CDR1 is SGDLS and CDR2 YYNGEE. The CDR3 runs 16 residues.